The 24 T cell receptor beta chains below come from one sample, sequenced in a study of CD8+CD57+ T cells in acquired aplastic anemia listed by TCRdb under 2018. The reads were generated on an Illumina HiSeq 2000. Genomic DNA served as template for TCR beta VDJ combination and CDR3 sequence profiling. TCRdb cleaned the public reads at Q25 with fastp, built clones with MiXCR and kept in-frame beta chains. Rows are combined by CDR3 protein, so each entry shows the most common genes and DNA. The sample table lists around 150,000 distinct CDR3 sequences, over 70% of them with a count of one. The top ten clonotypes cover more than 35% of the sample. The patients picked for sequencing were ones in whom flow cytometry had shown an expansion of CD8+CD57+ cells. The sequenced sample consisted of sorted CD4+, CD8+, or CD8+CD57+ T cells (not recorded which) from PBMCs. These receptors originate from a human donor with aplastic anemia.

This clonotype was counted between two and nine times. A read error may produce the germline difference seen at one junction end. The chain combines TRBV7-7 with TRBJ2-3, with 9 bases fitting TRBD2. The CDR3 runs 15 residues. Germline-derived CDR1 and CDR2 are SSHAT and FNYEAQ (reference sequence). CDR3 protein: CASSLGLAGSDTQYF. The CDR3 bases are TGTGCTAGCAGCTTAGGGCTAGCGGGGTCAGATACGCAGTATTTT.

This sequence joins TRBV6-5 and TRBJ2-5, with D uncertain. The V end was cut by 1 base, the J end by 7 bases, with 4 bases between. CDR1 is MNHEY and CDR2 is SVGAGI in the germline V gene. The CDR3 is made up of 11 amino acids. The CDR3 coding sequence is TGTGCCAGCAGTTACTTTGGGACCCAGTACTTC. Translated, it gives CASSYFGTQYF.

V is TRBV7-9 and J is TRBJ2-7; D is unresolved. Trimming shortened V by 1 base and J by 3 bases, and 10 bases separated the two germline ends. Per germline, CDR1 SEHNR and CDR2 FQNEAQ (reference sequence). This CDR3 comprises 14 residues. CDR3: CASSLVAANYEQYF. The CDR3 DNA is TGTGCCAGCAGCTTAGTCGCAGCCAACTACGAGCAGTACTTC.

The V and J genes are TRBV27 and TRBJ2-1; D unclear. This CDR3 is built from 14 residues. V lost 4 bases, J lost 6 bases, and 13 bases lay in between. CDR1 and CDR2 (germline): MNHEY, SMNVEV (reference sequence). The CDR3 region has the DNA TGTGCCAGCAGTTCCGGCAGCTTTCGCAATGAGCAGTTCTTC. The encoded protein is CASSSGSFRNEQFF.

This chain connects TRBV7-2 to TRBJ1-5; D is possibly TRBD1 (6 bases). The CDR3 spans 13 residues. V lost 4 bases and J lost 4, with 8 bases in between. CDR1 SGHTA and CDR2 FQGNSA come from the germline V gene. This CDR3 reads CASSWTENQPQHF. The CDR3 bases are TGTGCCAGCAGCTGGACAGAGAATCAGCCCCAGCATTTT.

V gene TRBV10-3 combines with J gene TRBJ1-3; D unresolved. Deletions cut 4 bases from V and 0 bases from J, with 22 bases between. This CDR3 region has 19 residues. CDR1 is ENHRY and CDR2 is SYGVKD in the germline V gene. The CDR3 spells CAISVYRVGTATSGNTIYF. CDR3 sequence (DNA): TGTGCCATCAGTGTTTATAGGGTGGGTACAGCCACCTCTGGAAACACCATATATTTT.

V is TRBV25-1 and J is TRBJ2-7; D gene ambiguous. Deletions cut 4 bases from V and 12 bases from J, with 16 bases between. Germline CDR1 and CDR2: MGHDK and SYGVNS. This CDR3 region has 12 residues. In DNA form, the CDR3 reads TGTGCCAGCAGTGGAGCGACGGCGGCTTGGTACTTC. Its translation: CASSGATAAWYF.

The chain links TRBV25-1 to TRBJ2-7; D might be TRBD2 (6 bases). CDR1 MGHDK and CDR2 SYGVNS come from the germline V gene. V was trimmed by 4 bases and J by 4 bases, leaving 17 bases between them. The CDR3 contains 15 residues. The CDR3 region is CASSGGNRGGYEQYF. For the CDR3, the DNA is TGTGCCAGCAGTGGAGGCAATAGGGGAGGTTACGAGCAGTACTTC.

The CDR3 nucleotides read TGTGCCAGCAGGGGGACACTCCGATCGAGCGAGCAGTACTTC. This translates into CASRGTLRSSEQYF. The chain joins TRBV25-1 to TRBJ2-7; D is perhaps TRBD1 (6 bases). The length of the CDR3 is 14 residues. Germline V gene sequence: CDR1 MGHDK, CDR2 SYGVNS. V was clipped by 6 bases and J by 6 bases, with 18 bases between them.

This chain connects TRBV20-1 to TRBJ1-1; a weak D match, TRBD1 (6 bases). The CDR3 has 14 amino acids. V was pared by 2 bases and J by 0 bases, with 10 bases between. Germline CDR1 is DFQATT and CDR2 is SNEGSKA (reference sequence). The CDR3, as DNA: TGCAGTGCTAGAAGGGGGGACCTGAACACTGAAGCTTTCTTT. This gives the protein CSARRGDLNTEAFF.

This clonotype has only a few counts. The chain has TRBV7-6 and TRBJ1-1; possible D gene TRBD1, 5 bases. Trimming removed 2 bases from V and 3 bases from J, with 13 bases in between. CDR1 is SGHVS, CDR2 FNYEAQ, per germline. The CDR3 length is 15 residues. Here the CDR3 DNA reads TGTGCCAGCAGCTTACTCGGGGGGACGCACACTGAAGCTTTCTTT. Protein product: CASSLLGGTHTEAFF.

This clonotype was seen a handful of times. A much more abundant neighbour one base away suggests this may be a read error. This chain links TRBV6-4 with TRBJ2-7; 12 bases align to TRBD2. The last part of the DNA fits TRBJ2-1 better; the J call may be wrong. The CDR3 is made up of 15 amino acids. Germline V gives CDR1 MRHNA, CDR2 SNTAGT. The CDR3 spells CASSILAGGSNEQFF. CDR3 nucleotide sequence: TGTGCCAGCAGCATACTAGCGGGGGGAAGCAATGAGCAGTTCTTC.

This clonotype occurred once. The V and J genes are TRBV12-3 or TRBV12-4 and TRBJ2-7; TRBD1 might be the D (5 bases). V was shortened by 3 bases and J by 2 bases, with 14 bases between the two germline ends. The length of the CDR3 is 15 residues. For the CDR3, the DNA is TGTGCCAGCAGTTTCCTCCAGGGTTTGCCCTACGAGCAGTACTTC. Protein: CASSFLQGLPYEQYF.

The chain uses TRBV7-9 and TRBJ2-1, with 7 bases lining up with TRBD1. The length of the CDR3 is 13 residues. Germline V gene data show CDR1 as SEHNR and CDR2 as FQNEAQ (reference sequence). J lost 7 bases, V lost 6 bases, and 6 bases had no gene match. The CDR3 DNA reads as TGTGCCAGCAGATCAGACAGGGAAAATGAGCAGTTCTTC. Amino acid sequence: CASRSDRENEQFF.

V is TRBV7-9 and J is TRBJ1-4, with a possible D match to TRBD1 (6 bases). V gave up 5 bases and J gave up 5 bases, with 15 bases separating them. This CDR3 region has 15 residues. Germline assignment: CDR1 SEHNR and CDR2 FQNEAQ (reference sequence). CDR3 in DNA: TGTGCCAGCAGCCCTCCGACAGGCGCGAATGAAAAACTGTTTTTT. It yields the protein CASSPPTGANEKLFF. Full variable domain (rest looked up from reference TRBV7-9 and TRBJ1-4): DTGVSQNPRHKITKRGQNVTFRCDPISEHNRLYWYRQTLGQGPEFLTYFQNEAQLEKSRLLSDRFSAERPKGSFSTLEIQRTEQGDSAMYLCASSPPTGANEKLFFGSGTQLSVL.

V gene TRBV6-4 combines with J gene TRBJ2-1, with D unclear. The length of the CDR3 is 13 residues. Trimming pared 3 bases from V and 5 bases from J, leaving 8 bases between. Germline CDR1 is MRHNA and CDR2 is SNTAGT. This chain's CDR3 is CASSEKGNNEQFF. The CDR3 DNA is TGTGCCAGCAGTGAGAAGGGTAACAATGAGCAGTTCTTC.

The V gene is TRBV4-3, the J gene TRBJ1-4; D not resolved. CDR3 length equals 15 residues. Trimming removed 4 bases from V and 8 bases from J, with 17 bases in between. The germline CDR1 and CDR2 sequences are LGHNA and YSLEER. The CDR3 bases are TGCGCCAGCAGCCCGCGGTCCCCTCGGGCCGAAAAACTGTTTTTT. Its translation: CASSPRSPRAEKLFF.

V usage is TRBV20-1 and J usage is TRBJ1-1; D remains unclear. The CDR3 spans 11 residues. Germline CDR1 reads DFQATT; CDR2 reads SNEGSKA (reference sequence). Between the trimmed V and J ends, which lost 6 bases and 3 bases, there was a span of 8 bases. The CDR3 nucleotides are TGCAGTGCCCCTTTCGACACTGAAGCTTTCTTT. This encodes CSAPFDTEAFF.

The rearrangement links TRBV7-3 to TRBJ2-3; 8 positions agree with TRBD2. Unmatched junction bases numbered 8, after V lost 3 bases and J lost 6 bases. The CDR3 spans 15 residues. Germline-derived CDR1 and CDR2 are SGHTA and FQGTGA. In nucleotides, the CDR3 is TGTGCCAGCAGCTTTCAAGCGGGAGATCCCGATACGCAGTATTTT. Amino acids: CASSFQAGDPDTQYF.

V usage is TRBV7-9 and J usage is TRBJ2-5, with D hard to call. V was trimmed by 4 bases and J by 2 bases, leaving 11 bases between them. The CDR3 is 14 amino acids. The germline CDR1 and CDR2 sequences are SEHNR and FQNEAQ (reference sequence). CDR3 protein: CASSSPGAQETQYF. CDR3 nucleotide sequence: TGTGCCAGCAGCTCCCCCGGTGCTCAAGAGACCCAGTACTTC.

The chain links TRBV7-9 to TRBJ2-7, with 11 nucleotides matching TRBD2. In germline, CDR1 is SEHNR, CDR2 FQNEAQ (reference sequence). The CDR3 loop spans 17 amino acids. Germline trimming cut 1 base from V and 0 bases from J; bases unmatched to any gene: 5. CDR3 bases: TGTGCCAGCAGCTTAGGACTAGCGGGAATCATCTCCTACGAGCAGTACTTC. This sequence encodes CASSLGLAGIISYEQYF. The full variable domain, completed using reference TRBV7-9 and TRBJ2-7, is DTGVSQNPRHKITKRGQNVTFRCDPISEHNRLYWYRQTLGQGPEFLTYFQNEAQLEKSRLLSDRFSAERPKGSFSTLEIQRTEQGDSAMYLCASSLGLAGIISYEQYFGPGTRLTVT.

The rearrangement joins TRBV29-1 to TRBJ2-1; 11 nucleotides agree with TRBD1. The DNA end favors TRBJ2-5, so the J call may be wrong. Germline V lookup: CDR1 SQVTM, CDR2 ANQGSEA. The CDR3 length is 13 residues. In DNA, the CDR3 is TGCAGCGTTGCCGGGACAGGGGGAGAGACCCAGTACTTC. It translates to CSVAGTGGETQYF.

This clonotype was found a few times. The gene calls are TRBV2 and TRBJ2-3; 9 positions match TRBD1. From germline, CDR1 is SNHLY and CDR2 FYNNEI. This CDR3 is 15 amino acids long. J was trimmed by 4 bases and V by 6 bases; bases with no gene match: 8. Here the CDR3 DNA reads TGTGCCAGCAGAGCCACAGGGGGCGCAGCAGATACGCAGTATTTT. Translated: CASRATGGAADTQYF.

J is TRBJ2-1 and V is TRBV5-1; the match to TRBD2 covers 13 bases. The CDR3 contains 17 residues. CDR1 and CDR2 (germline): SGHRS, YFSETQ. J was trimmed by 5 bases and V by 4 bases; bases with no gene match: 9. Here the CDR3 DNA reads TGCGCCAGCAGCCCACTAGCGGGAGGGCCGTTGGACAATGAGCAGTTCTTC. The encoded protein is CASSPLAGGPLDNEQFF.